The source of this TCR beta chain is a study of control samples from healthy donors and cancer patients. Sequencing was performed with immunoSEQ multiplex PCR; in TCRdb, only in-frame clones are kept and a portion is missing. This table has approximately 170,000 clones, 80% to 95% appearing once. Trimming cost V 3 bases and J 4 bases, with 15 bases left between them. Germline-derived CDR1 and CDR2 are MNHNS and SASEGT. The CDR3 extends over 15 amino acids. The sequence came from a woman aged 25 to 39 in good health. The chain joins TRBV6-1 to TRBJ1-1; perhaps TRBD1 as D (5 bases). Sequenced: blood. The CDR3 region is CASSELAGPGTEAFF. The DNA for the CDR3 is TGTGCCAGCAGTGAGTTAGCGGGGCCCGGCACTGAAGCTTTCTTT.